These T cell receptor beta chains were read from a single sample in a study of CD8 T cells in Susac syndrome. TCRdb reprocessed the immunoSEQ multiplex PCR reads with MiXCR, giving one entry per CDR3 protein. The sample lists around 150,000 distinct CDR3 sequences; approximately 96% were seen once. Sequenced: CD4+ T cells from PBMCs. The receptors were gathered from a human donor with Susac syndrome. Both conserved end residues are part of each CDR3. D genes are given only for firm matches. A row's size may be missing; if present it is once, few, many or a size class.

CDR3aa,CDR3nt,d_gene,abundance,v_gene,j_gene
CASSQEATSPLHF,TGTGCCAGCAGCCAAGAGGCCACTTCACCCCTCCACTTT,-,-,TRBV4-2,TRBJ1-6
CSPPGQFF,TGCAGTCCCCCGGGGCAGTTCTTC,-,-,TRBV20-1,TRBJ2-1
CASSPDRGNEKLFF,TGTGCCAGCAGCCCGGACAGGGGTAATGAAAAACTGTTTTTT,TRBD1,-,TRBV28,TRBJ1-4
CASSPGRQMFSYEQYF,TGTGCCAGCTCACCAGGGAGACAGATGTTTTCCTACGAGCAGTACTTC,-,-,TRBV18,TRBJ2-7
CASSPPNQVYEQYF,TGTGCCAGCTCACCACCTAATCAGGTCTACGAGCAGTACTTC,-,-,TRBV18,TRBJ2-7
CASRNTGGDETQYF,TGCGCCAGCAGGAACACAGGGGGAGATGAGACCCAGTACTTC,TRBD1,-,TRBV5-1,TRBJ2-5
CASSSSRANQPQHF,TGTGCCAGCAGCTCATCCAGAGCGAATCAGCCCCAGCATTTT,-,-,TRBV11-2,TRBJ1-5
CSARLGPKNYEQYF,TGCAGTGCTAGACTTGGACCGAAGAACTACGAGCAGTACTTC,-,-,TRBV20-1,TRBJ2-7
CASSSTLNTEAFF,TGTGCCAGCTCATCGACACTGAACACTGAAGCTTTCTTT,-,few,TRBV18,TRBJ1-1
CATSRDLPGQGYEQYF,TGTGCCACCAGCAGAGATCTGCCGGGACAGGGCTACGAGCAGTACTTC,TRBD1,-,TRBV15,TRBJ2-7
CASSLEGGYTF,TGCGCCAGCAGCTTGGAGGGTGGCTACACCTTC,-,-,TRBV5-1,TRBJ1-2